These 19 T cell receptor beta chains came from one sample sequenced in a study of long-term antiretroviral therapy in people with HIV. The libraries were made with immunoSEQ v3.0 at survey level. This table comes from immunoSEQ multiplex PCR, and its TCRdb copy is limited to in-frame clones, with some not included. The data show around 20,000 clones, 70% to 80% seen once. Sequencing used unsorted PBMCs, obtained 2.2 years after starting antiretroviral therapy. These receptors all come from a man aged 45-60 years with HIV.

The rearrangement links TRBV11-2 to TRBJ2-5; weak D call: TRBD2 (7 bases). Germline V gives CDR1 SGHAT, CDR2 FQNNGV. With 1 base removed from V and 3 bases from J, the gap between germline ends came to 12 bases. The CDR3 covers 15 residues. The chain's CDR3 is CASSLAQGGEETQYF. The CDR3 nucleotides are TGTGCCAGCAGCTTAGCCCAAGGGGGGGAAGAGACCCAGTACTTC.

The rearrangement joins TRBV28 to TRBJ1-1; a weak D match, TRBD1 (5 bases). Trimming took 3 bases from V and 0 from J, leaving 11 bases between them. The CDR3 extends over 15 amino acids. Germline V gives CDR1 MDHEN, CDR2 SYDVKM. CDR3 sequence reads: CASSLSGFLNTEAFF. In DNA form, the CDR3 reads TGTGCCAGCAGTTTGTCAGGGTTCTTGAACACTGAAGCTTTCTTT. The full variable domain, its missing parts supplied by reference TRBV28 and TRBJ1-1, is DVKVTQSSRYLVKRTGEKVFLECVQDMDHENMFWYRQDPGLGLRLIYFSYDVKMKEKGDIPEGYSVSREKKERFSLILESASTNQTSMYLCASSLSGFLNTEAFFGQGTRLTVV.

This chain uses TRBV6-6 with TRBJ1-3, with TRBD1 matching 9 bases. Germline CDR1 MNHNY, CDR2 SVGAGI (reference sequence). The CDR3 is 15 residues long. The V segment lost 6 bases and the J segment 0 bases; nucleotides outside the gene matches: 3. The CDR3, as DNA: TGTGCCAGCAGGGACAGGGGACGCTCTGGAAACACCATATATTTT. Protein: CASRDRGRSGNTIYF.

V gene TRBV5-6 combines with J gene TRBJ2-5; TRBD1 agrees at 9 bases. V lost 4 bases and J lost 5; bases outside the gene matches: 6. CDR3 length: 14 amino acids. Germline V lookup: CDR1 SGHDT, CDR2 YYEEEE. CDR3 sequence (DNA): TGTGCCAGCAGCGGGCGACAGGGGGGGGAGACCCAGTACTTC. Its translation: CASSGRQGGETQYF.

The chain is built from TRBV27 and TRBJ2-3; D might be TRBD2 (7 bases). Germline V gene lookup returns CDR1 MNHEY and CDR2 SMNVEV (reference sequence). V gave up 8 bases and J gave up 4 bases, with 13 bases separating them. The CDR3 runs to 13 residues. The CDR3 loop reads CASAGGGPDTQYF. As DNA, the CDR3 is TGTGCCAGCGCTGGGGGGGGGCCAGATACGCAGTATTTT.

The chain employs TRBV6-5 and TRBJ2-7; possibly TRBD1 or TRBD2 for D (7 bases each). Trimming stripped 8 bases from V and 5 bases from J, with 16 bases between. Germline CDR1 MNHEY, CDR2 SVGAGI. The CDR3 sequence is 13 residues long. The CDR3 DNA sequence: TGTGCCAGCCGCAGGGGGAGGGGCGACGAGCAGTACTTC. Residues: CASRRGRGDEQYF.

This clone was recorded a few times. CDR3 nucleotides: TGTGCCAGCAGCCCAGGGGGTACGCAGTATTTT. It is translated as CASSPGGTQYF. This rearrangement joins TRBV7-9 to TRBJ2-3, with 7 bases lining up with TRBD1. The germline V gene has CDR1 SEHNR and CDR2 FQNEAQ (reference sequence). CDR3 length: 11 amino acids. V dropped 5 bases and J dropped 8; count of bases not matched to a gene: 1.

This clone was counted a single time. The genes are TRBV5-6 and TRBJ1-6; the D gene is possibly TRBD1 (5 bases). The V and J ends lost 1 base and 2 bases respectively, with 16 bases between them. The CDR3 runs to 18 residues. The germline gives CDR1 SGHDT, CDR2 YYEEEE. CDR3: CASSLPPSRGTYNSPLHF. The CDR3 bases are TGTGCCAGCAGCTTGCCACCGTCGAGGGGTACCTATAATTCACCCCTCCACTTT.

The rearrangement uses TRBV27 and TRBJ2-3; D could derive from TRBD1 or TRBD2 (6 bases each). The V and J ends lost 7 bases and 3 bases respectively, with 29 bases between them. Germline CDR1 is MNHEY and CDR2 is SMNVEV (reference sequence). The CDR3 has 19 amino acids. CDR3 sequence reads: CASIRTSGASPGGTDTQYF. The CDR3 DNA reads TGTGCCAGCATTCGGACCTCGGGGGCGAGCCCCGGAGGAACAGATACGCAGTATTTT.

The chain has TRBV7-2 and TRBJ1-5; the D gene is possibly TRBD1 (6 bases). Trimming removed 6 bases at V and 4 bases at J, with 13 bases between. Germline lookup yields CDR1 SGHTA and CDR2 FQGNSA. The CDR3 sequence is 14 residues long. The CDR3 sequence: CASSRGGGNQPQHF. The CDR3 DNA sequence: TGTGCCAGCAGTCGGGGGGGCGGTAATCAGCCCCAGCATTTT.

The chain joins TRBV5-1 to TRBJ2-7, with 10 bases that match TRBD1. CDR1 and CDR2 (germline): SGHRS, YFSETQ. J gave up 5 bases and V 4 bases, and 9 bases lay outside the gene matches. This CDR3 spans 15 amino acids. The CDR3 here is CASSARTGGVDEQYF. The CDR3 coding sequence is TGCGCCAGCAGCGCCAGGACAGGGGGAGTAGACGAGCAGTACTTC. The whole variable domain, remainder taken from reference TRBV5-1 and TRBJ2-7, is KAGVTQTPRYLIKTRGQQVTLSCSPISGHRSVSWYQQTPGQGLQFLFEYFSETQRNKGNFPGRFSGRQFSNSRSEMNVSTLELGDSALYLCASSARTGGVDEQYFGPGTRLTVT.

This clone was seen a handful of times. This chain connects TRBV7-9 to TRBJ2-2, with a tentative D call TRBD1 (6 bases). The V and J ends lost 5 bases and 6 bases respectively, with 19 bases between them. This CDR3 region has 16 residues. Looked up from germline, CDR1 is SEHNR and CDR2 is FQNEAQ (reference sequence). This chain's CDR3 is CASSSFVVRQAGELFF. The CDR3 coding sequence is TGTGCCAGCAGCAGCTTCGTAGTTAGACAGGCCGGGGAGCTGTTTTTT.

V is TRBV6-6 and J is TRBJ2-7; the D is unclear. CDR1 is MNHNY and CDR2 is SVGAGI in the germline V gene (reference sequence). CDR3 size: 15 residues. V was clipped by 5 bases and J by 2 bases, with 16 bases between them. The chain's CDR3 is CASSPGHPTPYEQYF. In nucleotides, the CDR3 is TGTGCCAGCAGTCCCGGCCACCCCACTCCCTACGAGCAGTACTTC.

This rearrangement joins TRBV6-1 to TRBJ1-1; D perhaps matches TRBD1 (6 bases). This CDR3 is built from 16 residues. The germline V gene has CDR1 MNHNS and CDR2 SASEGT. Trimming pared 0 bases from V and 5 bases from J, leaving 16 bases between. CDR3 sequence reads: CASSEAIGWQGTEAFF. CDR3 coding DNA: TGTGCCAGCAGTGAAGCGATAGGGTGGCAGGGGACTGAAGCTTTCTTT.

The chain is built from TRBV15 and TRBJ1-2; D might be TRBD1 (6 bases). CDR1 is LNHNV and CDR2 is YYDKDF in the germline V gene (reference sequence). Trimming stripped 0 bases from V and 7 bases from J, with 15 bases between. The length of the CDR3 is 15 residues. The CDR3 protein is CATSRDRSQGFGYTF. The CDR3 DNA reads TGTGCCACCAGCAGAGATCGAAGTCAGGGGTTTGGCTACACCTTC.

This clone was observed once. The V gene is TRBV18, the J gene TRBJ2-3; D not resolved. Trimming left V 1 base short and J 0 bases short, with 8 bases between. In germline, CDR1 is KGHSH, CDR2 LQKENI. The CDR3 runs to 15 residues. The CDR3 DNA is TGTGCCAGCTCACCACGACGTTCGAGCACAGATACGCAGTATTTT. It is translated as CASSPRRSSTDTQYF. The full variable domain, its missing parts supplied by reference TRBV18 and TRBJ2-3, is NAGVMQNPRHLVRRRGQEARLRCSPMKGHSHVYWYRQLPEEGLKFMVYLQKENIIDESGMPKERFSAEFPKEGPSILRIQQVVRGDSAAYFCASSPRRSSTDTQYFGPGTRLTVL.

The gene calls are TRBV23-1 and TRBJ2-1; TRBD1 matches 7 bases. TRBV23-1 has ORF status, its function being uncertain. This CDR3 region has 16 residues. V was pared by 0 bases and J by 0 bases, with 2 bases of the junction left unmatched. The CDR3 here is CASSQSGQRSYNEQFF. DNA of the CDR3: TGCGCCAGCAGTCAATCGGGACAGCGCTCCTACAATGAGCAGTTCTTC.

V usage is TRBV7-2 and J usage is TRBJ1-3; 8 bases align to TRBD1. Germline V gene lookup returns CDR1 SGHTA and CDR2 FQGNSA. V was clipped by 3 bases and J by 1 base; unmatched bases: 5. The CDR3 contains 16 residues. The CDR3, as DNA: TGTGCCAGCAGCTTCCGACAGGGGTCTTCTGGAAACACCATATATTTT. Its translation: CASSFRQGSSGNTIYF.

This clone showed up just once. The gene calls are TRBV14 and TRBJ1-3, with a weak D call TRBD1 (6 bases). CDR1 and CDR2 (germline): SGHDN, FVKESK. Between the trimmed V and J ends, which lost 2 bases and 4 bases, there was a span of 12 bases. CDR3 length equals 15 residues. The CDR3 nucleotides read TGTGCCAGCAGCCAATTGCGGGGGCTAGGAAACACCATATATTTT. It codes for CASSQLRGLGNTIYF. Based on the CDR3 plus reference TRBV14 and TRBJ1-3, the full variable domain is EAGVTQFPSHSVIEKGQTVTLRCDPISGHDNLYWYRRVMGKEIKFLLHFVKESKQDESGMPNNRFLAERTGGTYSTLKVQPAELEDSGVYFCASSQLRGLGNTIYFGEGSWLTVV.